This TCR beta chain derives from a study of T cell repertoires in cytomegalovirus infection. TCRdb ran MiXCR on the reads and lists one entry per CDR3 protein. The table includes around 120,000 distinct CDR3 sequences, 8% to 9% detected once. In germline, CDR1 is SQVTM, CDR2 ANQGSEA. After removal of 3 bases from V and 1 base from J, the junction contained 2 bases not matched to a gene. The CDR3 covers 13 residues. The sequenced material came from PBMCs. This TCR came from a human donor in good health (CMV status not recorded). Some clones in this sample may be carry-over from other donors' samples. J is TRBJ1-1 and V is TRBV29-1; 7 bases are shared with TRBD1. The CDR3 region is CSVDSGGNTEAFF. The CDR3 DNA is TGCAGCGTTGATTCAGGGGGGAACACTGAAGCTTTCTTT.